The 12 T cell receptor beta chains in this list originate from one sample, sequenced in a study of blood T cell repertoires in COVID-19. Profiling relied on immunoSEQ multiplex PCR, and the TCRdb table lists in-frame clones only, not all of them. The table has about 270,000 clones, roughly 85% seen once; the top ten hold around 2.9%. The specimen was peripheral blood. The receptors come from a woman aged 18 to 35 with acute or convalescent COVID-19.

The chain combines TRBV6-6 with TRBJ1-2; weak D call: TRBD1 (6 bases). Germline V lookup: CDR1 MNHNY, CDR2 SVGAGI (reference sequence). V was cut by 6 bases and J by 4 bases, with 15 bases left in between. The length of the CDR3 is 14 residues. CDR3 DNA sequence: TGTGCCAGCAGCGAAAAGACAGGTTCCTATGGCTACACCTTC. Its translation is CASSEKTGSYGYTF.

This sequence joins TRBV6-5 and TRBJ2-7; a possible D gene is TRBD2 (6 bases). The CDR3 is made up of 15 amino acids. V gave up 5 bases and J gave up 2 bases, with 16 bases separating them. In germline, CDR1 is MNHEY, CDR2 SVGAGI. The CDR3 bases are TGTGCCAGCAGTAAACCCTCCACGGGGGCCTACGAGCAGTACTTC. Residues: CASSKPSTGAYEQYF.

This chain connects TRBV4-3 to TRBJ2-4; 11 positions agree with TRBD1. CDR1 is LGHNA and CDR2 is YSLEER in the germline V gene. J lost 6 bases, V lost 3 bases, and 10 bases had no gene match. This CDR3 is 17 amino acids long. CDR3 nucleotide sequence: TGCGCCAGCAGCCAGGGGAGGACAGGGGGCGCCTTAAACATTCAGTACTTC. This codes for CASSQGRTGGALNIQYF.

The V gene is TRBV6-4, the J gene TRBJ2-1, with a weak D call TRBD2 (5 bases). V shed 2 bases and J shed 4 bases, with 6 bases lying between them. Looked up from germline, CDR1 is MRHNA and CDR2 is SNTAGT. The CDR3 sequence is 13 residues long. The chain's CDR3 is CASSDGSYNEQFF. The DNA for the CDR3 is TGTGCCAGCAGTGACGGGAGTTACAATGAGCAGTTCTTC.

The chain uses TRBV4-1 and TRBJ1-5; possible D gene TRBD1, 6 bases. The V and J ends lost 0 bases and 1 base respectively, with 13 bases between them. Germline assignment: CDR1 MGHRA and CDR2 YSYEKL. The CDR3 loop spans 17 amino acids. The CDR3 protein is CASSQELGGASNQPQHF. Here the CDR3 DNA reads TGCGCCAGCAGCCAAGAACTGGGGGGGGCCAGCAATCAGCCCCAGCATTTT.

V usage is TRBV18 and J usage is TRBJ1-4; TRBD1 might be the D (5 bases). Per the germline V gene, CDR1 is KGHSH and CDR2 is LQKENI. Trimming removed 3 bases at V and 0 bases at J, with 11 bases between. This CDR3 has 16 residues. The CDR3 loop is CASSPYTGATNEKLFF. Written as DNA, the CDR3 is TGTGCCAGCTCACCCTATACAGGAGCAACTAATGAAAAACTGTTTTTT.

V is TRBV5-1 and J is TRBJ2-1, with TRBD2 as a possible D gene (7 bases). The CDR3 runs 15 residues. Germline V gene lookup returns CDR1 SGHRS and CDR2 YFSETQ. V was cut by 4 bases and J by 5 bases, with 16 bases left in between. CDR3: CASSPGGGRNNEQFF. CDR3 nucleotide sequence: TGCGCCAGCAGCCCTGGGGGCGGGAGAAACAATGAGCAGTTCTTC.

This clone appeared once. V gene TRBV9 combines with J gene TRBJ2-2; TRBD2 aligns across 9 bases. The V and J ends lost 4 bases and 5 bases, in that order; junction bases with no gene match: 9. The germline V gene encodes CDR1 SGDLS and CDR2 YYNGEE. There are 16 residues in the CDR3. CDR3 region: CASSTLAGGLTGELFF. DNA of the CDR3: TGTGCCAGCAGCACCCTGGCGGGAGGGCTAACCGGGGAGCTGTTTTTT.

This clone was picked up a small number of times. The chain recombines TRBV5-1 with TRBJ2-7; TRBD1 matches at 7 bases. Germline trimming cut 2 bases from V and 5 bases from J; bases unmatched to any gene: 10. Per the germline V gene, CDR1 is SGHRS and CDR2 is YFSETQ. The CDR3 is made up of 15 amino acids. The CDR3 nucleotides read TGCGCCAGCAGCTTCAGGCCCACGCAGGGGGACGAGCAGTACTTC. Encoded protein: CASSFRPTQGDEQYF.

The chain links TRBV18 to TRBJ2-3, with 10 bases aligning to TRBD1. Per germline, CDR1 KGHSH and CDR2 LQKENI. The CDR3 runs to 15 residues. The V and J ends lost 6 bases and 5 bases, in that order; junction bases with no gene match: 8. The CDR3 sequence is CASSPAGQGEDTQYF. CDR3 coding DNA: TGTGCCAGCTCCCCTGCCGGACAGGGGGAAGATACGCAGTATTTT.

CDR3 bases: TGTGCCACCAGCACCGGGAACTCAATCATCAGCCAGCATTTT. The encoded protein is CATSTGNSIISQHF. This chain links TRBV15 with TRBJ1-5; D unclear. Deletions cut 4 bases from V and 12 bases from J, with 19 bases between. The CDR3 spans 14 residues. Per the germline V gene, CDR1 is LNHNV and CDR2 is YYDKDF (reference sequence).

V and J are TRBV19 and TRBJ1-2; TRBD1 aligns across 9 bases. The CDR3 is 17 residues long. J lost 3 bases, V lost 3 bases, and 11 bases had no gene match. CDR1 is LNHDA and CDR2 is SQIVND in the germline V gene (reference sequence). The CDR3 DNA reads TGTGCCAGTAGTATGAGGATCGGGACAGGGTCTTACTATGGCTACACCTTC. Protein: CASSMRIGTGSYYGYTF.